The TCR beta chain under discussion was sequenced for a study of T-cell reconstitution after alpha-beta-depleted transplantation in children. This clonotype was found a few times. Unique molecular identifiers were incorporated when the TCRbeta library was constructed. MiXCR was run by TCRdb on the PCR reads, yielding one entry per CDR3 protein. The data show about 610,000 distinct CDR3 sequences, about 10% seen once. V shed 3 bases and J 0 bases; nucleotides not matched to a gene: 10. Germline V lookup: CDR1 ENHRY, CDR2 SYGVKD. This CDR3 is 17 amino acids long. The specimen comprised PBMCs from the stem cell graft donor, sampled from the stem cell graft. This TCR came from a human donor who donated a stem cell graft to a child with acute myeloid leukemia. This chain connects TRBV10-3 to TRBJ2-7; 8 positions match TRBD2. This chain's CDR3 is CAISDPPSGSSSYEQYF. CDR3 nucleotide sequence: TGTGCCATCAGTGATCCCCCTAGCGGGTCTAGCTCCTACGAGCAGTACTTC.